The clone carrying this T cell receptor (beta chain) came up a few times. Its antigen is as yet unknown. With a much larger clone just one base away, this may be a read error. Time point in this sample: longitudinal time-point 2. Unsorted libraries were generated from 2 million PBMCs. These cells had been stored in RNAlater at -80 C. The CDR3 consists of 14 residues. This specimen belongs to a study of neurological immune-mediated disorders. 5'RACE employing 10-nucleotide random UMIs yielded the cDNA. A single run covered 15-18 subjects with over 180 million TCR-beta sequences. One entry per CDR3 protein results from TCRdb running MiXCR on the 5' RACE reads. Here the sample spans fewer than 60,000 distinct CDR3 sequences, roughly 14% being singletons. General observations from the study: Private repertoires in all groups were suggested by the finding that expanded clones across subjects shared no CDR3 amino acid sequences.

The TCR sequence derives from a male donor with HTLV-1-associated myelopathy (HAM/TSP). The chain uses TRBV12-3 or TRBV12-4 and TRBJ2-2, with D possibly TRBD2 on 8 matching bases. Sequencing was carried out using PBMCs. The chain's CDR3 is CASTTTGISGELYF. Written as DNA, the CDR3 is TGTGCCAGCACCACGACAGGGATTAGCGGGGAGCTGTATTTT.